This T cell receptor (beta chain) was retrieved from a study of blood T cell repertoires in COVID-19. This CDR3 region has 15 residues. V was pared by 6 bases and J by 3 bases, with 17 bases between. Germline V gives CDR1 ENHRY, CDR2 SYGVKD. TCRdb keeps only in-frame clones here, not all; method: immunoSEQ multiplex PCR. The table includes roughly 260,000 clones, 90% to 95% detected once. Adults between roughly 18 and 89 years of age took part from about 24 US areas. Cohort 3 donors were reported recovered after two negative PCRs, clearance, or symptom resolution. This TCR was sampled from a woman aged 18-29 years who had recovered from COVID-19. Sequencing input: PBMCs or T cells enriched from blood (not recorded which). This chain joins TRBV10-3 and TRBJ1-2; D is possibly TRBD1 (6 bases). DNA for the CDR3: TGTGCCATCAGGGACAGAGCGGCAAAAGACTATGGCTACACCTTC. Translation gives CAIRDRAAKDYGYTF.